One and the same sample provided the 16 T cell receptor beta chains below, sequenced in a study of tumor-infiltrating lymphocytes in localized non-small cell lung cancer. Assay used: immunoSEQ multiplex PCR; TCRdb lists only in-frame clones, some missing. The table records about 7,100 clones, about three fifths of them present only once. The sequenced material came from uninvolved lung tissue not adjacent to the tumor. These receptors all stem from a human donor with non-small cell lung cancer.

The rearrangement uses TRBV4-1 and TRBJ1-2; perhaps TRBD1 as D (6 bases). The length of the CDR3 is 15 residues. Between the trimmed V and J ends, which lost 0 bases and 7 bases, there was a span of 15 bases. The germline CDR1 and CDR2 sequences are MGHRA and YSYEKL. The CDR3 DNA is TGCGCCAGCAGCCAAGATACAGGGTTGAGCGCTGGCTACACCTTC. Residues: CASSQDTGLSAGYTF.

The CDR3: CASSSRGPEGYTF. The CDR3 DNA sequence: TGTGCCAGCAGTTCTAGAGGGCCAGAGGGCTACACCTTC. The chain has TRBV27 and TRBJ1-2, with no clear D. There are 13 residues in the CDR3. Trimming cost V 4 bases and J 8 bases, with 14 bases left between them. Germline values: CDR1 MNHEY, CDR2 SMNVEV (reference sequence).

The V call is TRBV30, the J call TRBJ2-1; 9 bases fit TRBD1. The germline CDR1 and CDR2 sequences are GTSNPN and SVGIG (reference sequence). This CDR3 has 14 residues. The V segment lost 0 bases and the J segment 7 bases; nucleotides outside the gene matches: 4. The CDR3 here is CAWSVLGTGNEQFF. As DNA, the CDR3 is TGTGCCTGGAGTGTACTTGGGACAGGGAATGAGCAGTTCTTC. Together with reference TRBV30 and TRBJ2-1, the CDR3 gives the full variable domain: SQTIHQWPATLVQPVGSPLSLECTVEGTSNPNLYWYRQAAGRGLQLLFYSVGIGQISSEVPQNLSASRPQDRQFILSSKKLLLSDSGFYLCAWSVLGTGNEQFFGPGTRLTVL.

The chain combines TRBV4-1 with TRBJ2-7; D uncertain. This CDR3 comprises 11 residues. V lost 9 bases, J lost 7 bases, and 13 bases lay in between. Germline V gene lookup returns CDR1 MGHRA and CDR2 YSYEKL. CDR3 nucleotides: TGCGCCAGTGTCGACGGTGGAGAGCAGTACTTC. Translated: CASVDGGEQYF.

As to this clone: Mismatch with germline at one junction end may stem from a read error. The chain employs TRBV7-2 and TRBJ2-7; 10 bases fit TRBD1. CDR1 and CDR2 (germline): SGHTA, FQGNSA. The CDR3 sequence is 16 residues long. Here the CDR3 DNA reads TGCGCCAGCAGTCCTTCCGGGACAGGGGAAACCTACGAGCAGTACTTC. As protein: CASSPSGTGETYEQYF.

V is TRBV7-7 and J is TRBJ2-2; 7 bases align to TRBD2. V was pared by 5 bases and J by 6 bases, with 6 bases of the junction left unmatched. Germline V lookup: CDR1 SSHAT, CDR2 FNYEAQ (reference sequence). The CDR3 extends over 14 amino acids. CDR3 region: CASSPPGGAGELFF. The CDR3 region has the DNA TGTGCCAGCAGCCCCCCGGGGGGTGCCGGGGAGCTGTTTTTT.

V and J are TRBV4-1 and TRBJ1-1; no clear D. This CDR3 region has 15 residues. V gave up 2 bases and J gave up 0 bases, with 10 bases separating them. CDR1 is MGHRA, CDR2 YSYEKL, per germline. The CDR3 protein is CASSQREQLNTEAFF. The DNA of the CDR3 is TGCGCCAGCAGCCAAAGGGAGCAGTTGAACACTGAAGCTTTCTTT.

This clone has a single count. The chain uses TRBV5-1 and TRBJ2-7; TRBD2 is a possible D gene (5 bases). V dropped 0 bases and J dropped 7 bases, with 14 bases sitting between them. This CDR3 contains 14 residues. From germline, CDR1 is SGHRS and CDR2 YFSETQ. CDR3 coding DNA: TGCGCCAGCAGCTTGGACGGCAAACCGGGGGAGCAGTACTTC. Translation: CASSLDGKPGEQYF.

The CDR3 protein is CASSFSQGGTEAFF. The CDR3 DNA sequence: TGTGCCAGCAGCTTCTCACAGGGTGGCACTGAAGCTTTCTTT. The rearrangement uses TRBV7-2 and TRBJ1-1; weak D call: TRBD1 (6 bases). V shed 3 bases and J shed 4 bases, with 12 bases lying between them. This CDR3 region has 14 residues. Germline lookup yields CDR1 SGHTA and CDR2 FQGNSA.

The chain combines TRBV5-4 with TRBJ2-7; 9 positions match TRBD1. Germline values: CDR1 SGHNT, CDR2 YYREEE (reference sequence). The length of the CDR3 is 16 residues. After removal of 0 bases from V and 7 bases from J, the junction contained 11 bases not matched to a gene. The CDR3 sequence: CASSLGGQGTSSEQYF. CDR3 DNA sequence: TGTGCCAGCAGCTTGGGTGGACAGGGGACTTCAAGTGAGCAGTACTTC.

This clone came up a few times. V is TRBV7-7 and J is TRBJ2-2, with D unclear. The CDR3 totals 14 residues. Germline V gives CDR1 SSHAT, CDR2 FNYEAQ (reference sequence). V lost 5 bases to trimming and J lost 4 bases, with 11 bases between them. The CDR3 region is CASSPHGSTGELFF. Written as DNA, the CDR3 is TGTGCCAGCAGCCCCCATGGGTCCACCGGGGAGCTGTTTTTT.

This sequence joins TRBV5-4 and TRBJ1-4; 9 positions match TRBD1. The germline CDR1 and CDR2 sequences are SGHNT and YYREEE (reference sequence). The CDR3 has 14 residues. V trimming: 4 bases; J trimming: 10 bases; junction bases outside the gene matches: 8. The CDR3 protein is CASSQQGADGKLFF. CDR3 nucleotides: TGTGCCAGCAGCCAACAGGGGGCTGACGGAAAACTGTTTTTT.

CDR3 bases: TGTGCCTGGAGTAGGGACAGGGGGGAAAAACTGTTTTTT. Its translation: CAWSRDRGEKLFF. V gene TRBV30 combines with J gene TRBJ1-4, with 11 bases fitting TRBD1. V shed 2 bases, J shed 8 bases, and the junction held 1 base outside the gene matches. CDR1 and CDR2 from the germline V gene are GTSNPN and SVGIG (reference sequence). This CDR3 is built from 13 residues.

The V call is TRBV7-6, the J call TRBJ2-3, with 7 bases identical to TRBD2. V shed 5 bases and J 6 bases; nucleotides not matched to a gene: 11. CDR1 and CDR2 from the germline V gene are SGHVS and FNYEAQ. CDR3 length: 15 amino acids. CDR3 residues: CASSADRMGGDTQYF. The CDR3 DNA reads as TGTGCCAGCAGCGCCGACCGGATGGGAGGGGATACGCAGTATTTT.

The chain has TRBV6-5 and TRBJ2-4; 10 bases align to TRBD1. CDR1 is MNHEY, CDR2 SVGAGI, per germline. CDR3 size: 15 residues. Germline trimming cut 2 bases from V and 11 bases from J; bases unmatched to any gene: 9. CDR3 protein: CASSYAGQGPEVQYF. The DNA for the CDR3 is TGTGCCAGCAGTTACGCGGGACAGGGGCCCGAGGTTCAGTACTTC.

The V call is TRBV5-1, the J call TRBJ2-7; D possibly corresponds to TRBD1 (6 bases). Trimming took 1 base from V and 2 from J, leaving 16 bases between them. Per the germline V gene, CDR1 is SGHRS and CDR2 is YFSETQ. CDR3 size: 16 residues. The CDR3 DNA sequence: TGCGCCAGCAGCTTGAATGCAGGGGTTGAGGCCTACGAGCAGTACTTC. This codes for CASSLNAGVEAYEQYF.